Each of the 3 T cell receptor beta chains below was sequenced from the same sample in a study of blood T cell repertoires in COVID-19. Using immunoSEQ multiplex PCR, the repertoire was profiled, and TCRdb retains in-frame clones only, with some absent. Here the sample spans 65,000 to 80,000 clones, around 91% being singletons. Sequences were obtained from peripheral blood. The receptors here all came from a human donor in a cohort sampled during active COVID-19.

The rearrangement links TRBV7-2 to TRBJ1-6; weak D call: TRBD1 (6 bases). The CDR3 contains 16 residues. The V gene lost 6 bases and the J gene lost 0 bases, with 12 bases spanning the gap. The germline gives CDR1 SGHTA, CDR2 FQGNSA. CDR3 region: CASRYTGSSYNSPLHF. As DNA, the CDR3 is TGTGCCAGCAGATATACAGGGAGCTCCTATAATTCACCCCTCCACTTT.

The chain employs TRBV15 and TRBJ2-2; 10 bases are a match to TRBD1. Per the germline V gene, CDR1 is LNHNV and CDR2 is YYDKDF (reference sequence). V dropped 3 bases and J dropped 3; count of bases not matched to a gene: 10. This CDR3 comprises 18 residues. The DNA for the CDR3 is TGTGCCACCAGCAGGCGGGACAGGGGTTTACGAGACACCGGGGAGCTGTTTTTT. This encodes CATSRRDRGLRDTGELFF.

The chain recombines TRBV27 with TRBJ1-2, with 8 bases matching TRBD1. V lost 5 bases to trimming and J lost 8 bases; unmatched junction nucleotides: 13. The germline V gene has CDR1 MNHEY and CDR2 SMNVEV (reference sequence). The CDR3 covers 15 residues. The CDR3 spells CASSGQGAGLGGYTF. The CDR3 DNA is TGTGCCAGCAGTGGCCAGGGGGCGGGCCTGGGGGGCTACACCTTC.